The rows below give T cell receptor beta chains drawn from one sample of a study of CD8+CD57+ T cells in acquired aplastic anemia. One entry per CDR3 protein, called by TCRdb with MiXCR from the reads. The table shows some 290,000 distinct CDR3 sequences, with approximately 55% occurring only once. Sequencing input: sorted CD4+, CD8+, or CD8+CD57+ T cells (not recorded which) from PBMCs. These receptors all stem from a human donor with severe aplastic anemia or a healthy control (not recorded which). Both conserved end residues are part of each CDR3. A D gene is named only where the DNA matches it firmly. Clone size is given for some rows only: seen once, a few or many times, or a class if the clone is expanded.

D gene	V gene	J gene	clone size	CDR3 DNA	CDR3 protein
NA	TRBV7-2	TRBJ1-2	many	TGTGCCAGCAGCTCGCCTCTCCGATTGCTATCTGGCTACACCTTC	CASSSPLRLLSGYTF
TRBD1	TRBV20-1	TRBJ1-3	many	TGCAGTGCTAGCGGCGACAGGGCCGATTCTGGAAACACCATATATTTT	CSASGDRADSGNTIYF
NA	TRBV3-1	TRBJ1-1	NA	TGTGCCAGCAGTCCTACTAGGGGCACTGAAGCTTTCTTT	CASSPTRGTEAFF
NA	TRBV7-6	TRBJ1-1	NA	TGTGCCAGCAGCTTAGTCCCAAAAGGAAGAGCTTTCTTT	CASSLVPKGRAFF
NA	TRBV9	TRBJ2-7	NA	TGTGCCAGCAGCCCCGGGGGCCAGGGGAGGTACGAGCAGTACTTC	CASSPGGQGRYEQYF
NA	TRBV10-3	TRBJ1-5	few	TGTGCCATCAGTGAGTCGACTGGACTAGGGGATCAGCCCCAGCATTTT	CAISESTGLGDQPQHF
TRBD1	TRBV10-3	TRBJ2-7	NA	TGTGCCATCAGTGAGGACAGGGTCTTAGTCTACGAGCAGTACTTC	CAISEDRVLVYEQYF
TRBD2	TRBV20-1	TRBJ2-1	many	TGCAGTGCTAGTAGACTAGCGGGGGGGTTTTGGTCATACAATGAGCAGTTCTTC	CSASRLAGGFWSYNEQFF
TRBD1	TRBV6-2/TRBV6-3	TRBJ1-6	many	TGTGCCAGCAGCCGGACAGGGGGTTCACCCCTCCACTTT	CASSRTGGSPLHF
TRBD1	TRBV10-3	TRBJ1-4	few	TGTGCCATCAGTGAGCCGGGACAGGGAGGGGATGAAAAACTGTTTTTT	CAISEPGQGGDEKLFF
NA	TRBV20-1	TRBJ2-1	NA	TGCAGTGCTAGTCCGGTGAGCTCCTACAATGAGCAGTTCTTC	CSASPVSSYNEQFF
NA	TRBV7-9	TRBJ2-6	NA	TGTGCCAGCAGCCAAGAGAGTGTCTCTGGGGCCAACGTCCTGACTTTC	CASSQESVSGANVLTF
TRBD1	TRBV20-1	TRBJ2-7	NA	TGCAGTGCTAGAGGGACAGGGAGAAACTACGAGCAGTACTTC	CSARGTGRNYEQYF
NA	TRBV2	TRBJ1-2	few	TGTGCCAGCAGTGGGGAACGTGCTTATGGCTACACCTTC	CASSGERAYGYTF
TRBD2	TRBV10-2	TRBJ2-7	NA	TGCGCCAGCCTTCCAACGGAGCGGGGGACCTACGAGCAGTACTTC	CASLPTERGTYEQYF
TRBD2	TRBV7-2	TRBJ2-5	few	TGTGCCAGCAGCTTAGGGACTAGCGGAGCAGCGGAGACCCAGTACTTC	CASSLGTSGAAETQYF
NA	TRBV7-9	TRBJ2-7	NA	TGTGCCAGTAGCAAGGACGGGGAAAGCTCCTACGAGCAGTACTTC	CASSKDGESSYEQYF
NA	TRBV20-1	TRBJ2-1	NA	TGCAGTGCTAGAACCCCGGGAGAGGCCAATGAGCAGTTCTTC	CSARTPGEANEQFF
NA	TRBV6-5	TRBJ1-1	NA	TGTGCCAGCTTTCGTCTCGCAGGACAGACTGAAGCTTTCTTT	CASFRLAGQTEAFF
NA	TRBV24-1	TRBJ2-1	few	TGTGCCACCAGTGATACGAACTCGAATGAGCAGTTCTTC	CATSDTNSNEQFF
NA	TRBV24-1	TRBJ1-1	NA	TGTGCCACCAGTGATTCAAGGGTGGGGGCGTCAGGGTCTGAAGCTTTCTTT	CATSDSRVGASGSEAFF
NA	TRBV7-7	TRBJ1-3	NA	TGTGCTAGCAGCTTTCGTTTTGGAAACACCATATATTTT	CASSFRFGNTIYF
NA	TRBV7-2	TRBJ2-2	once	TGTGCCAGCAGCTCCCGAGGGGGGGGGCTGTTTTTT	CASSSRGGGLFF
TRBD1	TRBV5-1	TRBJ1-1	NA	TGCGCCAGCAGCCCCGGACAGGGGAACAAGCTAGCTTTCTTT	CASSPGQGNKLAFF
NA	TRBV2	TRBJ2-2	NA	TGTGCCAGCAGTTACGAGGTTGCCACCGGGGAGCTGTTTTTT	CASSYEVATGELFF
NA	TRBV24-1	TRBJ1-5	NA	TGTGCCACCAGTGATCTTACAGGGTACAATCAGCCCCAGCATTTT	CATSDLTGYNQPQHF
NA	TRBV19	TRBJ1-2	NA	TGTGCCAGTAGATCCAGGGGCACCTCCTCTGGAAACACCTTC	CASRSRGTSSGNTF
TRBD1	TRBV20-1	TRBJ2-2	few	TGCAGTGCCATCGGACAGGCGGTACCCGGGGAGCTGTTGTTT	CSAIGQAVPGELLF
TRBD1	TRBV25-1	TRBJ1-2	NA	TGTGCCAGCAGTGTGGGGGGCCGGGACAGGGGTAGTGGCTACACCTTC	CASSVGGRDRGSGYTF
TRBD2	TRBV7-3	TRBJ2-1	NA	TGTGCCAGCAGCTTTAGCGGGAGCTCCTACAATGAGCAGTTCTTC	CASSFSGSSYNEQFF
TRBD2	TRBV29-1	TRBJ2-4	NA	TGCAGCGTCGTAGCGGGAACAGCCAAAAACATTCAGTACTTC	CSVVAGTAKNIQYF
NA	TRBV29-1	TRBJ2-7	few	TGCAGCGTTGGCGACAACTACGAGCAGTACTTC	CSVGDNYEQYF
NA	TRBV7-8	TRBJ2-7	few	TGTGCCAGCAGCGAATCGGCTGTGTACGAGCAGTACTTC	CASSESAVYEQYF
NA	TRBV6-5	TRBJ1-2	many	TGTGCCAGCAGTTCCCTCTCACAGGCTTTGGATATCTATGGCTACACCTTC	CASSSLSQALDIYGYTF
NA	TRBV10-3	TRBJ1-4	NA	TGTGCCATCAGTGAGGGAGGGCGCGGAGCTAATGAAAAACTGTTTTTT	CAISEGGRGANEKLFF
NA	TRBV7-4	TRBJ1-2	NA	TGTGCCAGCAGTCCTCGGACGATACGCTACACCTTC	CASSPRTIRYTF
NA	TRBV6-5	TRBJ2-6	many	TGTGCCAGCAGTGCCCTTGGTGGGGACTCTGGGGCCAACGTCCTGACTTTC	CASSALGGDSGANVLTF
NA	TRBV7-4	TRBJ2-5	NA	NA	CASSFYICSALSSGGRQETQYF
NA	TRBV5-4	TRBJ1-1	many	TGTGCCAGCAGCTTGTCCCCGTTGACAGCTCTGAACACTGAAGCTTTCTTT	CASSLSPLTALNTEAFF
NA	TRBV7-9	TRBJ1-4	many	TGTGCCAGCAGCACGGACAGTCGAACTTTTGCAACTAATGAAAAACTGTTTTTT	CASSTDSRTFATNEKLFF
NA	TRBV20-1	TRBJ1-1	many	TGCAGTGCTAGAGAGGTGGGGGGCACTGAAGCTTTCTTT	CSAREVGGTEAFF